The 26 T cell receptor beta chains in this list originate from one sample, sequenced in a study of low-dose radiotherapy and immunotherapy resistance in tumors. Documented time point: after trial treatment. The treatment denotes: LDRT plus nivolumab, ipilimumab, low-dose cyclophosphamide and aspirin (RACIN trial). Covering alpha and beta chains, TRAV- and TRBV-specific primers were used for the first-strand cDNA. With a V-primer adapter and a constant-region primer, TCRs were amplified for 20 PCR cycles. Via MiXCR, TCRdb re-called the reads, giving one row per CDR3 protein. This repertoire shows approximately 45,000 distinct CDR3 sequences, less than 30% found once; its top ten account for roughly 9.1%. The starting material was PBMCs, obtained after low-dose radiotherapy plus immunotherapy. The receptor source for this set is a male donor with prostate cancer.

A few counts support this clonotype. V and J are TRBV10-3 and TRBJ2-2; D ambiguous. The V end lost 0 bases, the J end lost 1 base, and 3 bases lay between the germline ends. Germline CDR1 is ENHRY and CDR2 is SYGVKD. The CDR3 is 14 amino acids. In DNA form, the CDR3 reads TGTGCCATCAGTGAGTCAATGAACACCGGGGAGCTGTTTTTT. Residues: CAISESMNTGELFF.

Concerning this clonotype: A far larger clone differs by one base, so this is likely a read error. This chain connects TRBV6-2 or TRBV6-3 to TRBJ2-7; D gene unclear. Trimming pared 7 bases from V and 7 bases from J, leaving 5 bases between. CDR3 length: 9 amino acids. Germline V gives CDR1 MNHEY, CDR2 SVGEGT. CDR3 amino acids: CASKGEQYF. Written as DNA, the CDR3 is TGTGCCAGCAAGGGTGAGCAGTACTTC.

This clonotype was detected ten times or more. V is TRBV6-2 or TRBV6-3 and J is TRBJ2-3; 10 bases match TRBD2. J gave up 4 bases and V 5 bases, and 12 bases lay outside the gene matches. The CDR3 is 17 amino acids. The germline V gene encodes CDR1 MNHEY and CDR2 SVGEGT. In DNA form, the CDR3 reads TGTGCCAGCAGTCGGAGCGGGGGGGCGAAATCCGCAGATACGCAGTATTTT. This gives the protein CASSRSGGAKSADTQYF.

This clonotype was found many times. This chain joins TRBV27 and TRBJ1-1, with 9 bases aligning to TRBD1. The CDR3 totals 16 residues. The trim removed 5 bases at V and 3 bases at J, leaving 10 bases unmatched. Germline CDR1 and CDR2: MNHEY and SMNVEV (reference sequence). The CDR3 here is CASSDESGTGHTEAFF. For the CDR3, the DNA is TGTGCCAGCAGTGATGAAAGCGGGACAGGGCACACTGAAGCTTTCTTT.

The sample holds a few counts of this clonotype. This chain joins TRBV2 and TRBJ1-1; 7 bases match TRBD1. CDR3 size: 10 residues. The trim removed 9 bases at V and 7 bases at J, leaving 2 bases unmatched. Germline values: CDR1 SNHLY, CDR2 FYNNEI. The CDR3 loop is CARGQYEAFF. The CDR3 nucleotides read TGTGCCAGGGGACAGTATGAAGCTTTCTTT.

The gene calls are TRBV5-1 and TRBJ2-1; 13 bases agree with TRBD2. The CDR3 is 15 residues long. In germline, CDR1 is SGHRS, CDR2 YFSETQ. The J segment lost 9 bases and the V segment lost 4 bases, leaving 7 bases of the junction unmatched. The CDR3 protein is CASSRTSGGAAEQFF. In nucleotides, the CDR3 is TGCGCCAGCAGCCGCACTAGCGGGGGGGCCGCTGAGCAGTTCTTC.

The sample holds many counts of this clonotype. The rearrangement links TRBV30 to TRBJ2-5; 7 nucleotides align to TRBD2. The CDR3 consists of 13 residues. Looked up from germline, CDR1 is GTSNPN and CDR2 is SVGIG (reference sequence). V shed 0 bases and J 4 bases; nucleotides not matched to a gene: 2. The CDR3 is CAWSVGGGETQYF. The CDR3, as DNA: TGTGCCTGGAGTGTGGGGGGGGGAGAGACCCAGTACTTC. The whole variable domain, remainder taken from reference TRBV30 and TRBJ2-5, is SQTIHQWPATLVQPVGSPLSLECTVEGTSNPNLYWYRQAAGRGLQLLFYSVGIGQISSEVPQNLSASRPQDRQFILSSKKLLLSDSGFYLCAWSVGGGETQYFGPGTRLLVL.

This clonotype was seen once. CDR3: CASSSPGTSSRYEQYF. The DNA of the CDR3 is TGTGCCAGCAGTTCACCCGGGACTAGTAGTCGCTACGAGCAGTACTTC. The chain uses TRBV28 and TRBJ2-5; 8 nucleotides line up with TRBD2. With the DNA end fitting TRBJ2-7 better, the J assignment may be wrong. The CDR3 consists of 16 residues. From germline, CDR1 is MDHEN and CDR2 SYDVKM.

In this sample, this clonotype turned up many times. The V and J genes are TRBV12-3 or TRBV12-4 and TRBJ2-7, with D possibly TRBD2 on 6 matching bases. V lost 6 bases and J lost 5, with 14 bases in between. This CDR3 is 13 amino acids long. The CDR3 loop is CASRSGVSDEQYF. The CDR3 nucleotides read TGTGCCAGCAGATCGGGGGTTTCTGACGAGCAGTACTTC.

This clonotype showed up just a few times. The chain carries TRBV11-2 and TRBJ2-2, with D possibly being TRBD2 (6 bases). CDR3 size: 16 residues. V lost 5 bases, J lost 5 bases, and 18 bases lay in between. Germline values: CDR1 SGHAT, CDR2 FQNNGV. CDR3 region: CASSNPGGRRTGELFF. The CDR3 DNA follows: TGTGCCAGCAGCAACCCCGGGGGTAGGAGGACCGGGGAGCTGTTTTTT.

The CDR3 sequence: CASSFGSGRDSYNEQFF. The CDR3 DNA reads as TGTGCCAGCAGCTTTGGCAGTGGCCGGGACAGTTACAATGAGCAGTTCTTC. This chain uses TRBV5-4 with TRBJ2-1, with TRBD1 matching 7 bases. V lost 2 bases, J lost 4 bases, and 12 bases stayed unmatched. This CDR3 has 17 residues. The germline V gene has CDR1 SGHNT and CDR2 YYREEE (reference sequence).

This clonotype was found many times. This chain joins TRBV6-8 and TRBJ2-7, with 8 positions matching TRBD1. Germline V gives CDR1 MNHGY, CDR2 SAAAGT. There are 16 residues in the CDR3. V shed 2 bases and J 2 bases; nucleotides not matched to a gene: 8. CDR3 in amino acids: CASSYLRTGSPYEQYF. CDR3 nucleotides: TGTGCCAGCAGTTACCTTCGGACAGGGTCCCCCTACGAGCAGTACTTC.

This clonotype came up many times. This chain joins TRBV20-1 and TRBJ2-3; 7 bases agree with TRBD2. Per the germline V gene, CDR1 is DFQATT and CDR2 is SNEGSKA (reference sequence). This CDR3 contains 16 residues. V was clipped by 3 bases and J by 2 bases; unmatched bases: 11. The CDR3 spells CSASPVASGYTDTQYF. The CDR3 DNA sequence: TGCAGTGCTAGCCCCGTGGCTAGCGGTTACACAGATACGCAGTATTTT.

This clonotype was recorded at least ten times. The J gene is TRBJ1-2, the V gene TRBV12-5; D is possibly TRBD1 (5 bases). Trimming took 7 bases from V and 2 from J, leaving 11 bases between them. The V gene's germline CDR1 is LGHNT and CDR2 FRNRAP. This CDR3 contains 13 residues. CDR3 amino acids: CASAPDINYGYTF. The CDR3 DNA reads TGTGCTAGTGCCCCGGACATCAACTATGGCTACACCTTC.

This clonotype was found many times. The chain carries TRBV20-1 and TRBJ1-4, with 8 bases fitting TRBD1. The CDR3 extends over 14 amino acids. The V gene end was trimmed by 3 bases and the J gene end by 8 bases; junction bases not matched to a gene: 8. In germline, CDR1 is DFQATT, CDR2 SNEGSKA (reference sequence). CDR3 region: CSARRGTGGEKLFF. DNA of the CDR3: TGCAGTGCTAGGCGCGGGACAGGAGGAGAAAAACTGTTTTTT.

To note about this clonotype: The CDR3 carries no conserved terminal phenylalanine or tryptophan, so it likely arises from a read error. It is unclear where the CDR3 begins or ends on the DNA, so no DNA is shown, and the CDR3 is as TCRdb lists it. The rearrangement links TRBV5-5 to TRBJ2-2; the table assigns TRBD1, which was not confirmed against the DNA. From its first to its last residue, the CDR3 has 16 amino acids. Germline V CDR1 and CDR2: SGHKS, YYEKEE (reference sequence). This CDR3 is CASSLTGSNTGELFFL.

This clonotype came up a few times. The chain uses TRBV6-1 and TRBJ2-2, with unresolved D. Germline assignment: CDR1 MNHNS and CDR2 SASEGT. V lost 4 bases and J 0 bases, leaving 3 bases between the germline ends. The CDR3 contains 13 residues. CDR3 sequence reads: CASSVANTGELFF. The CDR3 region has the DNA TGTGCCAGCAGTGTGGCGAACACCGGGGAGCTGTTTTTT.

This clonotype was counted ten times or more. The chain is built from TRBV7-2 and TRBJ2-7; 7 bases agree with TRBD2. This CDR3 comprises 17 residues. The V and J ends lost 2 bases and 2 bases, in that order; junction bases with no gene match: 12. Germline V CDR1 and CDR2: SGHTA, FQGNSA. In DNA, the CDR3 is TGTGCCAGCAGCTTATTGACCGGGGGGACTGTCACCTACGAGCAGTACTTC. Encoded protein: CASSLLTGGTVTYEQYF. Full variable domain (remainder filled in from reference TRBV7-2 and TRBJ2-7): GAGVSQSPSNKVTEKGKDVELRCDPISGHTALYWYRQSLGQGLEFLIYFQGNSAPDKSGLPSDRFSAERTGGSVSTLTIQRTQQEDSAVYLCASSLLTGGTVTYEQYFGPGTRLTVT.

This clonotype was observed a few times. With only one base between it and a far larger clone, this is likely a read error. V and J are TRBV11-2 and TRBJ2-1, with 10 positions matching TRBD2. Looked up from germline, CDR1 is SGHAT and CDR2 is FQNNGV. V shed 6 bases, J shed 10 bases, and the junction held 3 bases outside the gene matches. The CDR3 has 12 amino acids. The CDR3: CASRGLAPEQFF. The DNA of the CDR3 is TGTGCCAGCAGGGGACTAGCGCCGGAGCAGTTCTTC. Based on the CDR3 plus reference TRBV11-2 and TRBJ2-1, the full variable domain is EAGVAQSPRYKIIEKRQSVAFWCNPISGHATLYWYQQILGQGPKLLIQFQNNGVVDDSQLPKDRFSAERLKGVDSTLKIQPAKLEDSAVYLCASRGLAPEQFFGPGTRLTVL.

There are many counts of this clonotype. The J gene is TRBJ2-2, the V gene TRBV3-1; 8 bases are a match to TRBD2. The V gene's germline CDR1 is LGHDT and CDR2 YNNKEL (reference sequence). V lost 0 bases, J lost 0 bases, and 0 bases stayed unmatched. The length of the CDR3 is 16 residues. The CDR3 DNA sequence: TGTGCCAGCAGCCAAGAGGGACTAGCGAACACCGGGGAGCTGTTTTTT. Translating gives CASSQEGLANTGELFF. The whole variable domain, remainder taken from reference TRBV3-1 and TRBJ2-2, is DTAVSQTPKYLVTQMGNDKSIKCEQNLGHDTMYWYKQDSKKFLKIMFSYNNKELIINETVPNRFSPKSPDKAHLNLHINSLELGDSAVYFCASSQEGLANTGELFFGEGSRLTVL.

This clonotype was seen at least ten times. The V gene is TRBV11-2, the J gene TRBJ1-1; D gene uncertain. The CDR3 consists of 15 residues. Trimming took 5 bases from V and 5 from J, leaving 18 bases between them. Germline-derived CDR1 and CDR2 are SGHAT and FQNNGV. The CDR3 loop is CASSKIFGIGTEAFF. CDR3 coding DNA: TGTGCCAGCAGCAAAATATTCGGCATAGGGACTGAAGCTTTCTTT.

This clonotype was recorded only once. The V and J genes are TRBV7-8 and TRBJ2-2; D is perhaps TRBD1 (5 bases). Germline lookup yields CDR1 SGHVS and CDR2 FQNEAQ. Trimming shortened V by 5 bases and J by 4 bases, and 11 bases separated the two germline ends. The length of the CDR3 is 14 residues. CDR3 sequence (DNA): TGTGCCAGCAGCGCGACAGAGACCACCGGGGAGCTGTTTTTT. This codes for CASSATETTGELFF.

This clonotype was observed at least ten times. The chain combines TRBV14 with TRBJ1-4; D remains unclear. V lost 1 base to trimming and J lost 4 bases, with 10 bases between them. The CDR3 extends over 15 amino acids. Per germline, CDR1 SGHDN and CDR2 FVKESK. CDR3 sequence (DNA): TGTGCCAGCAGCCAAGTTAACAGCCGTAATGAAAAACTGTTTTTT. Protein sequence: CASSQVNSRNEKLFF.

This clonotype has ten or more counts. This chain joins TRBV4-1 and TRBJ2-7; D may be TRBD1 (8 bases). The CDR3 runs to 14 residues. The germline V gene encodes CDR1 MGHRA and CDR2 YSYEKL. V lost 5 bases, J lost 4 bases, and 15 bases lay in between. The CDR3, as DNA: TGCGCCAGCAGCTATGACAGGGGAGGGTACGAGCAGTACTTC. Its protein product is CASSYDRGGYEQYF.

This clonotype showed up many times. The V call is TRBV6-6, the J call TRBJ1-5, with D maybe TRBD1 (5 bases). Between the trimmed V and J ends, which lost 4 bases and 0 bases, there was a span of 13 bases. The length of the CDR3 is 16 residues. Looked up from germline, CDR1 is MNHNY and CDR2 is SVGAGI (reference sequence). The CDR3 sequence: CASSSGHPYSNQPQHF. In nucleotides, the CDR3 is TGTGCCAGCAGTTCCGGACACCCTTATAGCAATCAGCCCCAGCATTTT.

As DNA, the CDR3 is TGTGCCGTCCGGGACAGTAGCTCCTACGAGCAGTACTTC. Translated: CAVRDSSSYEQYF. The gene calls are TRBV19 and TRBJ2-7; 7 positions match TRBD1. The junction had 7 bases not matched to a gene; V was cut back by 11 bases and J by 0 bases. Germline values: CDR1 LNHDA, CDR2 SQIVND (reference sequence). The CDR3 is 13 amino acids.